This T cell receptor beta chain was identified in a study of blood T cell repertoires in COVID-19. It was during active infection that Seattle patients were enrolled and then longitudinally followed. The germline gives CDR1 SGDLS, CDR2 YYNGEE. Trimming took 3 bases from V and 8 from J; bases not matched to a gene: 4. CDR3 length: 14 amino acids. In the study's own analysis: Nucleated cell counts were estimated from reference gene primer amplification. Repertoires were generated with immunoSEQ multiplex PCR, while TCRdb's copy carries only in-frame clones and drops some. The D gene and trimming were derived from the DNA, and the V and J assignments and clone size from that table. This sample carries roughly 460,000 clones, about 90% of them seen once, and the ten largest clones take roughly 0.84%.

The sequenced sample consisted of peripheral blood. The chain links TRBV9 to TRBJ2-7; 14 bases are shared with TRBD2. This TCR was sampled from a man between 18 and 35 years old with COVID-19, enrolled during active disease. CDR3 sequence (DNA): TGTGCCAGCAGCGGACTAGCGGGAGGGCCGCAGCAGTACTTC. The encoded protein is CASSGLAGGPQQYF.